This T cell receptor (beta chain) was captured in a study of CD8 T cells in Susac syndrome (dated by TCRdb to the late 2010s). Study-wide context: Repertoire sequencing was used to test whether CD8+ T cell activation and differentiation in Susac syndrome was antigen driven. Paper-wide results and their limitations: The number of individuals in the TCR sequencing and HLA analysis was acknowledged as relatively small.

RNA was extracted using the RNeasy kit, and about 0.5 to 1 ug of the RNA was reverse transcribed with random hexamers. The immunoSEQ multiplex PCR assay, which covers 54 Vbeta and 13 Jbeta segments, was used to amplify TCR beta CDR3 regions. PCR amplification bias was corrected by using a synthetic template baseline for primer optimization and computational correction. The published analysis was carried out like this. Reads were assigned to V, D and J genes according to IMGT and analyzed in immunoSEQ Analyzer, with only productive sequences retained. Clonality was computed as one minus Shannon entropy normalized by log2 of the number of productive unique sequences. Public and private clones were assessed among the 100 most prevalent clones of each patient and control. A clone was defined as Susac-specific if it was absent from the healthy and MS cohorts, from some 1,100 published viral clones and from other ImmuneACCESS disease sequences. TCRdb passed the public sequencing reads through fastp at Q25 and MiXCR, retaining productive beta sequences. Every entry covers one CDR3 protein and lists the most common genes and DNA from its rows. The V and J calls here are based on TCRdb, not the publication. In all, the sample holds tens of thousands of distinct CDR3 sequences, and 96% of those were seen once. The ten largest clonotypes hold 0.11% of the sample.

The CDR3 sequence holds 15 residues, the cysteine and phenylalanine included. Kept here is only the CDR3 DNA, which spans 45 bases and is read in frame from base 1. Based on the germline V gene (reference sequence), the CDR1 and CDR2 sequences are SGHNT and YYREEE. V ends up 4 bases short and J 1 base short, with an unmatched junction base count of 3. Peripheral blood CD8+ and CD4+ T cells from healthy donors, Susac syndrome patients and multiple sclerosis patients were profiled using high-throughput TCR beta sequencing. Treatment-naive patients with stable or active relapsing-remitting disease fulfilling revised McDonald criteria were used as multiple sclerosis controls. CD8+ TEMRA cells were enriched by FACS, while bulk CD8+ and CD4+ T cells were purified by magnetic negative isolation. Blood was collected in EDTA tubes and processed within 24 hours, with PBMCs isolated through density gradient centrifugation. PBMCs intended for TCR sequencing were cryopreserved in liquid nitrogen and were subsequently thawed in a 37 degrees C water bath. Purity of sorted or isolated CD4+, CD8+ and CD8+ TEMRA cells was at least 90%.

On this clonotype itself: No antigen is known for it. It has no much larger one-base neighbor in the sample; base qualities were not kept.

The chain couples TRBV5-4 to TRBJ2-2, and 8 junctional nucleotides match TRBD2. This sequence originates from a human donor with multiple sclerosis. Sequenced: CD4+ T cells from PBMCs. CDR3 sequence: CASSPGGKNTGELFF. The nucleotide sequence is TGTGCCAGCAGCCCGGGGGGGAAGAACACCGGGGAGCTGTTTTTT. Reference TRBV5-4 and TRBJ2-2 genes cover what lies past the CDR3, so the full variable domain is ETGVTQSPTHLIKTRGQQVTLRCSSQSGHNTVSWYQQALGQGPQFIFQYYREEENGRGNFPPRFSGLQFPNYSSELNVNALELDDSALYLCASSPGGKNTGELFFGEGSRLTVL.